The 9 T cell receptor beta chains listed next were all sequenced from one sample in a study of CD8 T cells in ankylosing spondylitis. TCRdb called the 5' RACE reads again in MiXCR, with one record for every CDR3 protein. The table shows some 240,000 distinct CDR3 sequences, with about 18% occurring only once. The material sequenced was blood, either unsorted or a sorted T cell fraction (not recorded which). The receptors stem from a male donor with ankylosing spondylitis or in good health (not recorded which).

Only a few counts were recorded for this clonotype. The chain joins TRBV4-2 to TRBJ2-1, with a weak D call TRBD2 (5 bases). The germline gives CDR1 LGHNA, CDR2 YNFKEQ. This CDR3 has 16 residues. The V end lost 0 bases, the J end lost 0 bases, and 9 bases lay between the germline ends. For the CDR3, the DNA is TGTGCCAGCAGCCAAGAGAGGGTAATCTCCTACAATGAGCAGTTCTTC. Protein: CASSQERVISYNEQFF.

The V call is TRBV29-1, the J call TRBJ2-7, with unresolved D. Germline V gives CDR1 SQVTM, CDR2 ANQGSEA. There are 11 residues in the CDR3. With 5 bases removed from V and 3 bases from J, the gap between germline ends came to 8 bases. Written as DNA, the CDR3 is TGCAGCGTTTCACTCAACTACGAGCAGTACTTC. Translated: CSVSLNYEQYF.

This clonotype has ten or more counts. The chain employs TRBV12-3 or TRBV12-4 and TRBJ2-7; 14 bases are shared with TRBD2. The trim removed 5 bases at V and 5 bases at J, leaving 11 bases unmatched. The CDR3 spans 17 residues. Here the CDR3 DNA reads TGTGCCAGCAGTGCTAACCTGGGACTAGCGGGAGCAGACGAGCAGTACTTC. This translates into CASSANLGLAGADEQYF.

This clonotype was seen only a few times. V usage is TRBV4-3 and J usage is TRBJ2-1; TRBD2 aligns across 12 bases. The CDR3 extends over 18 amino acids. CDR1 and CDR2 (germline): LGHNA, YSLEER. The J segment lost 0 bases and the V segment lost 4 bases, leaving 7 bases of the junction unmatched. CDR3 bases: TGCGCCAGCAGCCGCGGGACTAGCGGGCTACTCTCCTACAATGAGCAGTTCTTC. Encoded protein: CASSRGTSGLLSYNEQFF.

This clonotype was seen a handful of times. The chain has TRBV28 and TRBJ2-1; 7 bases fit TRBD1. The CDR3 spans 15 residues. Germline values: CDR1 MDHEN, CDR2 SYDVKM. After removal of 4 bases from V and 2 bases from J, the junction contained 5 bases not matched to a gene. CDR3 DNA: TGTGCCAGCAGTTATCGACAGGGCCCCTACAATGAGCAGTTCTTC. It encodes CASSYRQGPYNEQFF.

This clonotype has ten or more counts. The chain employs TRBV29-1 and TRBJ2-1, with TRBD2 matching over 7 bases. J was trimmed by 8 bases and V by 3 bases; bases with no gene match: 7. CDR1 is SQVTM, CDR2 ANQGSEA, per germline. The CDR3 totals 13 residues. DNA of the CDR3: TGCAGCGTTGACAACGGGAGGCTAGATGAGCAGTTCTTC. It specifies CSVDNGRLDEQFF.

This clonotype came up a few times. This chain uses TRBV3-1 with TRBJ2-1; 13 nucleotides align to TRBD2. Germline-derived CDR1 and CDR2 are LGHDT and YNNKEL (reference sequence). The CDR3 length is 13 residues. The ends lost 8 bases at V and 7 bases at J; junction bases unmatched: 2. The CDR3 DNA follows: TGTGCCAGCGGACTAGCGGGAGAAAATGAGCAGTTCTTC. Residues: CASGLAGENEQFF.

The rearrangement uses TRBV7-6 and TRBJ1-2; TRBD1 aligns across 10 bases. The CDR3 contains 14 residues. V trimming: 3 bases; J trimming: 8 bases; junction bases outside the gene matches: 6. The germline V gene has CDR1 SGHVS and CDR2 FNYEAQ. Written as DNA, the CDR3 is TGTGCCAGCAGCTTGGCCGGGACAGGGGAAGGCTACACCTTC. It yields the protein CASSLAGTGEGYTF.

This clonotype was counted between two and nine times. The chain links TRBV12-3 or TRBV12-4 to TRBJ1-6; 9 nucleotides agree with TRBD1. J lost 8 bases, V lost 6 bases, and 5 bases had no gene match. This CDR3 has 14 residues. The CDR3 loop reads CASSSGQGDSPLHF. Here the CDR3 DNA reads TGTGCCAGCAGCTCGGGACAGGGCGATTCACCCCTCCACTTT.